This TCR beta chain came from a study of identical twins. Germline V gene data show CDR1 as DFQATT and CDR2 as SNEGSKA (reference sequence). V lost 6 bases to trimming and J lost 2 bases, with 5 bases between them. The CDR3 has 12 residues. Worth noting for this clonotype: Its target is not known.

Healthy Caucasians provided all donations. General study findings and limits: A partial confounding effect on zero-insertion analyses could come from invariant MAIT and iNKT cells. Out-of-frame alpha sequences that twins shared showed excess low generation probability.

Unique molecular identifiers were in the cDNA, with template-switch universal primer binding. From the 5' RACE reads, TCRdb called clonotypes with MiXCR, one entry per CDR3 protein. The data hold 500,000 or so distinct CDR3 sequences, with 13% to 15% observed a single time. These data also featured in a second study, about yellow fever vaccine responses in identical twins.

What was sequenced was CD4+ T cells sorted from blood. This chain connects TRBV20-1 to TRBJ2-6; D uncertain. The source is a woman aged 18-29 years in good health. DNA for the CDR3: TGCAGTGCCAGAACTGGGGCCAACGTCCTGACTTTC. Translating it yields CSARTGANVLTF.